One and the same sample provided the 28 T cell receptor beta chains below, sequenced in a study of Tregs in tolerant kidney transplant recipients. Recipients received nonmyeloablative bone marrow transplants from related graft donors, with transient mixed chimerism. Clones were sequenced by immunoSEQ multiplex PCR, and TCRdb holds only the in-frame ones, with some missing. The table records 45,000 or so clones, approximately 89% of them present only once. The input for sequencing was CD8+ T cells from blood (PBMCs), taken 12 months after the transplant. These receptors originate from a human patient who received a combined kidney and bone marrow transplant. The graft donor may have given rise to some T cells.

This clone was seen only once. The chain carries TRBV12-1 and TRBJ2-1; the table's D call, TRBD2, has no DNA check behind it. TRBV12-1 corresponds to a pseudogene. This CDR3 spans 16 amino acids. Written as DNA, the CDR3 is TGTGCCAGCAGCTCCATTTCCCAGCGGGGGGGACGTGAGCAGTTCTTC. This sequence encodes CASSSISQRGGREQFF.

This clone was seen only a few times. The CDR3 reads CASSGVGQPQHF. The CDR3 bases are TGTGCCAGCTCAGGGGTGGGTCAGCCCCAGCATTTT. The rearrangement uses TRBV19 and TRBJ1-5, with D possibly being TRBD1 (6 bases). V lost 9 bases, J lost 6 bases, and 12 bases lay in between. CDR1 and CDR2 from the germline V gene are LNHDA and SQIVND (reference sequence). CDR3 length: 12 residues.

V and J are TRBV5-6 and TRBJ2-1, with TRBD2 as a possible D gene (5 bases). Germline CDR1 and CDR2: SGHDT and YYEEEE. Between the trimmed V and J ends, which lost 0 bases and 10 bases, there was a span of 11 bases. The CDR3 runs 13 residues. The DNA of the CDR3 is TGTGCCAGCAGCTTGGGTCTGGGCGGGGAGCAGTTCTTC. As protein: CASSLGLGGEQFF.

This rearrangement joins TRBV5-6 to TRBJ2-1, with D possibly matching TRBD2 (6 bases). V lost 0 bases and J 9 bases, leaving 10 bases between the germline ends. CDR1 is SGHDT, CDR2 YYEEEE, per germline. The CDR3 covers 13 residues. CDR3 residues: CASSLGLEGEQFF. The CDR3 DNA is TGTGCCAGCAGCTTGGGACTAGAGGGTGAGCAGTTCTTC.

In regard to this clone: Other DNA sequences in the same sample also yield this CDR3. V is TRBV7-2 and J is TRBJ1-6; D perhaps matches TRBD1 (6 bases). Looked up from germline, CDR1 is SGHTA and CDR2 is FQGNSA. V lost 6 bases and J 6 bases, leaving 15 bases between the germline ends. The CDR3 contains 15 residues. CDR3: CASRGPGHTNSPLHF. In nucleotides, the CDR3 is TGTGCCAGCAGGGGGCCGGGACACACTAATTCACCCCTCCACTTT.

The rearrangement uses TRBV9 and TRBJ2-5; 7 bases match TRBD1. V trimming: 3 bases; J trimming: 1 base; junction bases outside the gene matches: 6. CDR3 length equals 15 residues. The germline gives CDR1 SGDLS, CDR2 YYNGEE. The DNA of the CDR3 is TGTGCCAGCAGCGGAGAAGGGGGCCCCCAAGAGACCCAGTACTTC. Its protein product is CASSGEGGPQETQYF.

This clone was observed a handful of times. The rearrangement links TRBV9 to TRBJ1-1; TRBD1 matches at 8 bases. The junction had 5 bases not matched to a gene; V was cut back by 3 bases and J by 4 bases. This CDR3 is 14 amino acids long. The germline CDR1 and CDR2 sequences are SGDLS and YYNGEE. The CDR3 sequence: CASSDGQGATEAFF. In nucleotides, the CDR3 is TGTGCCAGCAGCGACGGGCAGGGGGCCACTGAAGCTTTCTTT.

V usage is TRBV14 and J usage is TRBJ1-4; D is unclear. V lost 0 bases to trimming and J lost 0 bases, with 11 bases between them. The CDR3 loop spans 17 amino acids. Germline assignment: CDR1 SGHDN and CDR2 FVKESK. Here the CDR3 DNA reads TGTGCCAGCAGCCAAGAGAACAGTTCCCCAACTAATGAAAAACTGTTTTTT. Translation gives CASSQENSSPTNEKLFF.

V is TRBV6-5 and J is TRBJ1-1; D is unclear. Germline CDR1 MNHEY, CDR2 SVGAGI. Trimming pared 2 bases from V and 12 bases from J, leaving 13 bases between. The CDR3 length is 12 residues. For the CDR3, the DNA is TGTGCCAGCAGTTACGGATCCGGGGAGACTTTCTTT. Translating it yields CASSYGSGETFF.

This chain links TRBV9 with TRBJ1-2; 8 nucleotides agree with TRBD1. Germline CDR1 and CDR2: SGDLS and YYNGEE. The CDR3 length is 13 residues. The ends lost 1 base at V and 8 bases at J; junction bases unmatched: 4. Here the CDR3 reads CASSVQGAGGYTF. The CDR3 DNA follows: TGTGCCAGCAGCGTACAGGGGGCCGGGGGCTACACCTTC.

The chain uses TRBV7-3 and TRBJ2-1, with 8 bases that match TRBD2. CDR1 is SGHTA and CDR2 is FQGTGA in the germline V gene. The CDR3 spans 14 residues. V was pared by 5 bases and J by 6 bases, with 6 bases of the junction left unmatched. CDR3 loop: CASSITSGLNEQFF. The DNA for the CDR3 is TGTGCCAGCAGCATCACTAGCGGTCTCAATGAGCAGTTCTTC.

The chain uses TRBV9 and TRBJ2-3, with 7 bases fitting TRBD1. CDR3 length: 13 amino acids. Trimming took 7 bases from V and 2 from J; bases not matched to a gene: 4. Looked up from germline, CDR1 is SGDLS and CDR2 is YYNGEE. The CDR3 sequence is CASWDSYTDTQYF. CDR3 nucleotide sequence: TGTGCCAGCTGGGACAGCTACACAGATACGCAGTATTTT.

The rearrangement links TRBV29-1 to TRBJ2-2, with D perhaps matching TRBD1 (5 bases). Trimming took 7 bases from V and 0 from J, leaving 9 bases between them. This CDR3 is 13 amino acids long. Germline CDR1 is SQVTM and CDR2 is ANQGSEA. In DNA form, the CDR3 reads TGCAGCGGTCGACAGTCGAACACCGGGGAGCTGTTTTTT. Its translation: CSGRQSNTGELFF.

CDR3 sequence: CASSLATGWVNEQFF. The CDR3 DNA is TGTGCCAGCAGCTTAGCGACAGGTTGGGTCAATGAGCAGTTCTTC. V is TRBV7-6 and J is TRBJ2-1; a weak D match, TRBD1 (6 bases). V was cut by 0 bases and J by 6 bases, with 12 bases left in between. The CDR3 extends over 15 amino acids. The germline gives CDR1 SGHVS, CDR2 FNYEAQ.

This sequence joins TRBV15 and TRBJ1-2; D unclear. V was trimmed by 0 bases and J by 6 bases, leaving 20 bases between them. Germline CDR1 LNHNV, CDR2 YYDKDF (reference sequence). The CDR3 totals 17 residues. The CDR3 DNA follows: TGTGCCACCAGCAGAGATAAGGCTATCCCAGGCCCCCATGGCTACACCTTC. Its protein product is CATSRDKAIPGPHGYTF. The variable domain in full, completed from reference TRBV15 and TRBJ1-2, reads DAMVIQNPRYQVTQFGKPVTLSCSQTLNHNVMYWYQQKSSQAPKLLFHYYDKDFNNEADTPDNFQSRRPNTSFCFLDIRSPGLGDTAMYLCATSRDKAIPGPHGYTFGSGTRLTVV.

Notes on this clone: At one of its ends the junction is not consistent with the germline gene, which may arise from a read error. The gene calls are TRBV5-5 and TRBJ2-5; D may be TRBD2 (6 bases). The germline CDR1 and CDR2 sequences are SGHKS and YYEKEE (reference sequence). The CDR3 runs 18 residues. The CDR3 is CASSQVVMFAGLQETQYF. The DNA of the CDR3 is TGCGCCAGCAGCCAAGTAGTAATGTTCGCGGGGCTACAAGAGACCCAGTACTTC.

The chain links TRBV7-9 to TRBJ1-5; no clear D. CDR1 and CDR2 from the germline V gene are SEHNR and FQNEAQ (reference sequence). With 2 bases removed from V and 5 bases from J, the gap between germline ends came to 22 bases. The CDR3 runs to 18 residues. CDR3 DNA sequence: TGTGCCAGCAGCTTATTGGGAGGCTCAACTTTGGGCGATCAGCCCCAGCATTTT. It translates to CASSLLGGSTLGDQPQHF.

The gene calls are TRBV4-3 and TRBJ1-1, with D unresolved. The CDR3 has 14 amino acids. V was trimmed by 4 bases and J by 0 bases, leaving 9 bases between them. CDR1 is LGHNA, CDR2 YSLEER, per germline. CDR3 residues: CASSPQSVNTEAFF. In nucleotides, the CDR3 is TGCGCCAGCAGCCCCCAATCAGTGAACACTGAAGCTTTCTTT.

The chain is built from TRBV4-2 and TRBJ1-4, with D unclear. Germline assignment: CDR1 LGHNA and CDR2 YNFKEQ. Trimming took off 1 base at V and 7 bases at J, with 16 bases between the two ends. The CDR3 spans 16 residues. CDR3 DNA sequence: TGTGCCAGCAGCCAAGTAAGTTCGGCAGCGGGTGAAAAACTGTTTTTT. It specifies CASSQVSSAAGEKLFF.

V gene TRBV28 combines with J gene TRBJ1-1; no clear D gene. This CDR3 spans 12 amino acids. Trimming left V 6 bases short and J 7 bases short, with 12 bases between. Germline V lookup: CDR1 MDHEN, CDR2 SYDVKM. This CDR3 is CASSLGFFEAFF. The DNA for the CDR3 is TGTGCCAGCAGCCTCGGGTTTTTTGAAGCTTTCTTT.

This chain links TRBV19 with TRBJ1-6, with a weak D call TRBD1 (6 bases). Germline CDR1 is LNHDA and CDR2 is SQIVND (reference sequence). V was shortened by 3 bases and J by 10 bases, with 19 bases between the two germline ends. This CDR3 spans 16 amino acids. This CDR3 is CASSIQTRGLSSPLHF. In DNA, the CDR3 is TGTGCCAGTAGTATCCAAACCAGGGGTTTAAGCTCACCCCTCCACTTT.

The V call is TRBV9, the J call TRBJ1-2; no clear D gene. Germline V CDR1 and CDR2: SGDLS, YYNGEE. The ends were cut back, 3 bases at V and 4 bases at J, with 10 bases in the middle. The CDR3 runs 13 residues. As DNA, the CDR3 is TGTGCCAGCAGCGCGGCGGGAACCTATGGCTACACCTTC. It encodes CASSAAGTYGYTF.

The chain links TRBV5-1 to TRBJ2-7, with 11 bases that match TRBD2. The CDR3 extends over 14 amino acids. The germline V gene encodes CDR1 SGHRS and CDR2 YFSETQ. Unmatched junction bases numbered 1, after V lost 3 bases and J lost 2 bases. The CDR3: CASSSGLAAYEQYF. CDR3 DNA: TGCGCCAGCAGCTCGGGACTAGCGGCCTACGAGCAGTACTTC. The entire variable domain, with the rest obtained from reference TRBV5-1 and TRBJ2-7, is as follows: KAGVTQTPRYLIKTRGQQVTLSCSPISGHRSVSWYQQTPGQGLQFLFEYFSETQRNKGNFPGRFSGRQFSNSRSEMNVSTLELGDSALYLCASSSGLAAYEQYFGPGTRLTVT.

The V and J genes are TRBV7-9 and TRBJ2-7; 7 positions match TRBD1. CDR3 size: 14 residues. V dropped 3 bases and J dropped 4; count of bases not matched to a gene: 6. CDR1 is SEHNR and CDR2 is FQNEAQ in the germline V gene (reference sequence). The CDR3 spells CASSLTGQQYEQYF. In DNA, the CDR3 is TGTGCCAGCAGCTTGACGGGACAGCAGTACGAGCAGTACTTC.

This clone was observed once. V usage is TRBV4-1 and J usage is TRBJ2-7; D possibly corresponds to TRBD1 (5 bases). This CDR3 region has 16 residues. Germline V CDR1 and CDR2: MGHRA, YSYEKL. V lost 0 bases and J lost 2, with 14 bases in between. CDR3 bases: TGCGCCAGCAGCCAAGATCACAGGTACTCGGCCTACGAGCAGTACTTC. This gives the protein CASSQDHRYSAYEQYF.

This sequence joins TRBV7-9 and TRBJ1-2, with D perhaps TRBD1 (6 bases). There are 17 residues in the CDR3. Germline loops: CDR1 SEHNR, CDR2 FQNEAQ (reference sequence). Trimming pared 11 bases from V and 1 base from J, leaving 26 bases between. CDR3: CAGTGSLIKSNNYGYTF. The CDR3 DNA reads TGTGCCGGAACAGGGTCATTGATCAAATCAAATAACTATGGCTACACCTTC.

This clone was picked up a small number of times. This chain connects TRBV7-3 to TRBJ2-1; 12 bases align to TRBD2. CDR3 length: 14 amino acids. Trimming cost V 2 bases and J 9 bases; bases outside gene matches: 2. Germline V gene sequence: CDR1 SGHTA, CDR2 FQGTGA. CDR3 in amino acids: CASSLLAGGPEQFF. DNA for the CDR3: TGTGCCAGCAGCTTACTAGCGGGGGGGCCTGAGCAGTTCTTC.

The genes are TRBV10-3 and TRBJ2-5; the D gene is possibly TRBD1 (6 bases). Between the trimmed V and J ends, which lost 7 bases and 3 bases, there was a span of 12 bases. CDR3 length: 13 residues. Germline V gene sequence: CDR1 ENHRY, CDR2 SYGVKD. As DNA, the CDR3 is TGTGCCATCAATGATCCAGGGGAAGAGACCCAGTACTTC. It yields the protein CAINDPGEETQYF.